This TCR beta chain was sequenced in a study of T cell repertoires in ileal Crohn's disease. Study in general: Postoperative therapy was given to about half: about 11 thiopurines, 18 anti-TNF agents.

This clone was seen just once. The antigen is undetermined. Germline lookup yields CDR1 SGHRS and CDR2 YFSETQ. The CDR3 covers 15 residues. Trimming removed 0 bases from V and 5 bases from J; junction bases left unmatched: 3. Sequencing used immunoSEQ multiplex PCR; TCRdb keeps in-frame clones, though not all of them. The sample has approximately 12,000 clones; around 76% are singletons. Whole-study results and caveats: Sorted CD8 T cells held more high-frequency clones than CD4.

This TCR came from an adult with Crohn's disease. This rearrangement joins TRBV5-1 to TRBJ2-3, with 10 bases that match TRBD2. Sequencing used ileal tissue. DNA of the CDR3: TGCGCCAGCAGCTTGGCGCTAGCGGGAGAAGATACGCAGTATTTT. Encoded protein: CASSLALAGEDTQYF.